This entry lists 18 T cell receptor beta chains sequenced from one sample in a study of blood T cell repertoires in COVID-19. Repertoires were generated with immunoSEQ multiplex PCR, while TCRdb's copy carries only in-frame clones and drops some. The top ten hold 15% to 20% of the sample, which has approximately 97,000 clones, around 88% seen once. The sequenced sample was peripheral blood. These TCRs come from a woman older than 75 with acute or convalescent COVID-19.

The chain links TRBV19 to TRBJ1-2, with 10 bases fitting TRBD1. The V and J ends lost 6 bases and 6 bases, in that order; junction bases with no gene match: 7. The CDR3 runs 14 residues. The germline V gene encodes CDR1 LNHDA and CDR2 SQIVND (reference sequence). In DNA, the CDR3 is TGTGCCAGTAGCCCCGACAGGGGGCTGAATGGCTACACCTTC. Protein sequence: CASSPDRGLNGYTF.

V gene TRBV18 combines with J gene TRBJ1-2; D uncertain. Looked up from germline, CDR1 is KGHSH and CDR2 is LQKENI. V was trimmed by 3 bases and J by 1 base, leaving 9 bases between them. This CDR3 has 14 residues. CDR3 nucleotide sequence: TGTGCCAGCTCACCGGGAGCAGATAACTATGGCTACACCTTC. This sequence encodes CASSPGADNYGYTF.

The gene calls are TRBV6-6 and TRBJ1-2, with D maybe TRBD1 (5 bases). Germline CDR1 is MNHNY and CDR2 is SVGAGI (reference sequence). V lost 2 bases and J lost 4, with 11 bases in between. There are 14 residues in the CDR3. The CDR3 nucleotides are TGTGCCAGCAGTTACCTGGAGGGGAGCTATGGCTACACCTTC. This encodes CASSYLEGSYGYTF.

V gene TRBV11-3 combines with J gene TRBJ1-4; no firm D call. Trimming left V 5 bases short and J 8 bases short, with 18 bases between. The CDR3 is made up of 15 amino acids. Germline V gene data show CDR1 as SGHNT and CDR2 as YENEEA. CDR3 nucleotide sequence: TGTGCCAGCAGCCAAGGAGGCAGAGCACACGAAAAACTGTTTTTT. The encoded protein is CASSQGGRAHEKLFF.

The rearrangement uses TRBV19 and TRBJ1-1, with D maybe TRBD1 (5 bases). Trimming pared 9 bases from V and 1 base from J, leaving 24 bases between. The germline V gene encodes CDR1 LNHDA and CDR2 SQIVND (reference sequence). The CDR3 contains 17 residues. CDR3: CASTRSSGGTPNTEAFF. In nucleotides, the CDR3 is TGTGCCAGCACACGGTCGTCGGGAGGGACCCCGAACACTGAAGCTTTCTTT.

V and J are TRBV19 and TRBJ2-7, with TRBD2 as a possible D gene (7 bases). V dropped 3 bases and J dropped 0 bases, with 12 bases sitting between them. The CDR3 totals 15 residues. CDR1 and CDR2 (germline): LNHDA, SQIVND (reference sequence). CDR3 amino acids: CASSIAAGASYEQYF. The CDR3 nucleotides read TGTGCCAGTAGTATTGCTGCGGGGGCCTCCTACGAGCAGTACTTC. Filled out from reference TRBV19 and TRBJ2-7, the complete variable domain reads DGGITQSPKYLFRKEGQNVTLSCEQNLNHDAMYWYRQDPGQGLRLIYYSQIVNDFQKGDIAEGYSVSREKKESFPLTVTSAQKNPTAFYLCASSIAAGASYEQYFGPGTRLTVT.

The rearrangement uses TRBV24-1 and TRBJ2-5; perhaps TRBD1 as D (6 bases). Germline lookup yields CDR1 KGHDR and CDR2 SFDVKD. V shed 3 bases and J shed 5 bases, with 18 bases lying between them. The CDR3 is 16 residues long. CDR3: CATSDPRVGAWETQYF. The CDR3 bases are TGTGCCACCAGTGATCCGAGGGTGGGGGCCTGGGAGACCCAGTACTTC.

V and J are TRBV11-2 and TRBJ1-1; tentative D call: TRBD1 (5 bases). This CDR3 comprises 13 residues. Germline CDR1 and CDR2: SGHAT and FQNNGV. The V end was cut by 3 bases, the J end by 5 bases, with 10 bases between. The CDR3 here is CASSLTVKTEAFF. The DNA of the CDR3 is TGTGCCAGCAGCTTGACAGTTAAGACTGAAGCTTTCTTT.

A single count supports this clone. This chain connects TRBV4-1 to TRBJ1-5, with 10 nucleotides matching TRBD1. The germline V gene encodes CDR1 MGHRA and CDR2 YSYEKL. This CDR3 has 15 amino acids. V shed 3 bases, J shed 7 bases, and the junction held 6 bases outside the gene matches. CDR3 in amino acids: CASSQVGQGGQPQHF. CDR3 bases: TGCGCCAGCAGCCAGGTTGGACAGGGGGGGCAGCCCCAGCATTTT.

The rearrangement joins TRBV18 to TRBJ1-3, with D hard to call. Germline CDR1 is KGHSH and CDR2 is LQKENI. With 8 bases removed from V and 0 bases from J, the gap between germline ends came to 14 bases. The CDR3 is 15 residues long. CDR3 sequence reads: CASGTTMDSGNTIYF. The CDR3 region has the DNA TGTGCCAGCGGTACGACTATGGACTCTGGAAACACCATATATTTT.

V is TRBV2 and J is TRBJ1-2, with 10 bases that match TRBD1. The trim removed 10 bases at V and 5 bases at J, leaving 7 bases unmatched. Germline-derived CDR1 and CDR2 are SNHLY and FYNNEI. This CDR3 contains 13 residues. Here the CDR3 DNA reads TGTGCCACCCGACAGGGGGCGCAATATGGCTACACCTTC. It translates to CATRQGAQYGYTF.

The chain's CDR3 is CASSPGGLSGNTIYF. The CDR3 DNA reads TGTGCCAGCAGTCCAGGGGGACTCTCTGGAAACACCATATATTTT. The rearrangement links TRBV6-5 to TRBJ1-3, with TRBD1 matching over 7 bases. The CDR3 extends over 15 amino acids. The junction had 4 bases not matched to a gene; V was cut back by 5 bases and J by 0 bases. The germline gives CDR1 MNHEY, CDR2 SVGAGI.

This clone was seen a handful of times. The chain recombines TRBV4-2 with TRBJ2-3; TRBD2 matches at 10 bases. V was clipped by 3 bases and J by 8 bases; unmatched bases: 5. The V gene's germline CDR1 is LGHNA and CDR2 YNFKEQ. The CDR3 runs 14 residues. Here the CDR3 DNA reads TGTGCCAGCAGCCAGAGCGGGGGGGCCGCTACGCAGTATTTT. Translated, it gives CASSQSGGAATQYF.

This clone was recorded a few times. V usage is TRBV6-5 and J usage is TRBJ1-2; D not resolved. This CDR3 is built from 14 residues. Germline values: CDR1 MNHEY, CDR2 SVGAGI. Between the trimmed V and J ends, which lost 4 bases and 0 bases, there was a span of 9 bases. This CDR3 reads CASSFPGSNYGYTF. Here the CDR3 DNA reads TGTGCCAGCAGTTTCCCGGGATCTAACTATGGCTACACCTTC.

V usage is TRBV7-2 and J usage is TRBJ1-2; unclear D gene. Trimming stripped 4 bases from V and 8 bases from J, with 14 bases between. The germline V gene has CDR1 SGHTA and CDR2 FQGNSA. The CDR3 covers 13 residues. The CDR3: CASSSKPGSGYTF. CDR3 DNA sequence: TGTGCCAGCAGCTCCAAGCCCGGTTCGGGCTACACCTTC.

This CDR3 is CAWSPGTIKSDTQYF. CDR3 in DNA: TGTGCCTGGAGTCCCGGGACTATAAAGTCAGATACGCAGTATTTT. The rearrangement uses TRBV30 and TRBJ2-3, with 7 bases lining up with TRBD2. V trimming: 2 bases; J trimming: 4 bases; junction bases outside the gene matches: 9. The CDR3 contains 15 residues. The germline V gene has CDR1 GTSNPN and CDR2 SVGIG (reference sequence).

The chain uses TRBV19 and TRBJ1-1; D is unresolved. This CDR3 contains 14 residues. The V and J ends lost 0 bases and 4 bases respectively, with 9 bases between them. Looked up from germline, CDR1 is LNHDA and CDR2 is SQIVND (reference sequence). CDR3 nucleotide sequence: TGTGCCAGTAGTATAGATCTATTTCGCACTGAAGCTTTCTTT. This encodes CASSIDLFRTEAFF.

The chain has TRBV5-1 and TRBJ2-3; D is possibly TRBD2 (7 bases). The CDR3 is made up of 14 amino acids. CDR1 and CDR2 from the germline V gene are SGHRS and YFSETQ. V was clipped by 6 bases and J by 4 bases, with 15 bases between them. CDR3 sequence: CASTLWGGPDTQYF. For the CDR3, the DNA is TGCGCCAGCACCCTGTGGGGGGGCCCAGATACGCAGTATTTT. Filled out from reference TRBV5-1 and TRBJ2-3, the complete variable domain reads KAGVTQTPRYLIKTRGQQVTLSCSPISGHRSVSWYQQTPGQGLQFLFEYFSETQRNKGNFPGRFSGRQFSNSRSEMNVSTLELGDSALYLCASTLWGGPDTQYFGPGTRLTVL.